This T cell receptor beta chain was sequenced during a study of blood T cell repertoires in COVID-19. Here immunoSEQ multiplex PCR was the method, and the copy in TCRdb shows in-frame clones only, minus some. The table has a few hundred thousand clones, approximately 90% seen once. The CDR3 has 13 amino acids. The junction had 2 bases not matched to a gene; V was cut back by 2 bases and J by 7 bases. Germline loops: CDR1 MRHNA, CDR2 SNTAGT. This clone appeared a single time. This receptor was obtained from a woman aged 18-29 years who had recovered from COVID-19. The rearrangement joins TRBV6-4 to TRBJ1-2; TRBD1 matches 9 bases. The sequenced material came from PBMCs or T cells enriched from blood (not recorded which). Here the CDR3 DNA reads TGTGCCAGCAGTGACGGGACAGGGTTTGGCTACACCTTC. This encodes CASSDGTGFGYTF.